The clone carrying this TCR beta chain was recorded a few times. The target antigen is unknown. These data are taken from a study of identical twins. Template switching (which added a universal primer site) was used, and cDNA carried unique molecular identifiers. TCRdb itself ran the 5' RACE reads through MiXCR, one entry per CDR3 protein. The repertoire includes 400,000 to 600,000 distinct CDR3 sequences, approximately 20% of them detected once, and 0.4% to 0.6% sits in the top ten. The CDR3 sequence is 16 residues long. V lost 8 bases and J 0 bases, leaving 16 bases between the germline ends. Germline values: CDR1 SNHLY, CDR2 FYNNEI. Study-level findings and limits: Among out-of-frame alpha sequences shared by twins, low generation probability occurred in excess.

These data also formed part of another study, on yellow fever vaccine responses in identical twins.

The sequenced sample consisted of CD4+ T cells sorted from blood. The TCR was taken from a woman aged 18-35 years in good health. This rearrangement joins TRBV2 to TRBJ2-2, with TRBD2 as a possible D gene (5 bases). In DNA form, the CDR3 reads TGTGCCAGCGCCAGCGGTTATACTGCGAACACCGGGGAGCTGTTTTTT. Residues: CASASGYTANTGELFF.